These T cell receptor beta chains were read from a single sample in a study of shared clonotypes between healthy human individuals. Sequenced by immunoSEQ multiplex PCR; TCRdb stores in-frame clones only, minus some. The sample includes under 650,000 clones, 95% to 97% of them seen just once. Material for sequencing was naive CD4+ T cells sorted from blood. The receptors derive from a woman in her 30s in good health. CDR3s include the opening cysteine and the closing phenylalanine or tryptophan. The D gene is left open where the match is weak. Clone size is given for some rows only: seen once, a few or many times, or a class if the clone is expanded.

CDR3 protein: CASSLAETRMYF
CDR3 DNA: TGTGCCAGCAGCTTAGCGGAGACTAGAATGTATTTT
J gene: TRBJ2-3
V gene: TRBV7-9
D gene: NA
clone size: NA

CDR3 protein: CASRRRDRPAGETQYF
CDR3 DNA: TGCGCCAGCAGACGTAGGGACAGGCCGGCCGGGGAGACCCAGTACTTC
J gene: TRBJ2-5
V gene: TRBV5-1
D gene: TRBD1
clone size: NA

CDR3 protein: CASSLVAIETYEQYF
CDR3 DNA: TGTGCCAGCAGCTTAGTCGCGATTGAAACCTACGAGCAGTACTTC
J gene: TRBJ2-7
V gene: TRBV7-2
D gene: NA
clone size: NA

CDR3 protein: CASRTSVPRRAFF
CDR3 DNA: TGTGCCAGCAGGACGTCTGTTCCGAGGCGTGCTTTCTTT
J gene: TRBJ1-1
V gene: TRBV28
D gene: NA
clone size: NA

CDR3 protein: CASSYGQVAGNTIYF
CDR3 DNA: TGCGCCAGCAGCTATGGACAGGTCGCTGGAAACACCATATATTTT
J gene: TRBJ1-3
V gene: TRBV5-1
D gene: TRBD1
clone size: NA

CDR3 protein: CASSLGTGEGEQYF
CDR3 DNA: TGTGCCAGCAGCTTAGGGACAGGGGAAGGAGAGCAGTACTTC
J gene: TRBJ2-7
V gene: TRBV5-4
D gene: TRBD1
clone size: NA

CDR3 protein: CASSPAGDTEAFF
CDR3 DNA: TGTGCCAGCTCCCCGGCGGGAGACACTGAAGCTTTCTTT
J gene: TRBJ1-1
V gene: TRBV18
D gene: NA
clone size: NA

CDR3 protein: CATLGIREGTDTQYF
CDR3 DNA: TGTGCCACCCTAGGGATTCGGGAGGGCACAGATACGCAGTATTTT
J gene: TRBJ2-3
V gene: TRBV28
D gene: TRBD2
clone size: NA

CDR3 protein: CASSFRENTEAFF
CDR3 DNA: TGTGCCAGCAGTTTTCGAGAGAACACTGAAGCTTTCTTT
J gene: TRBJ1-1
V gene: TRBV27
D gene: NA
clone size: NA

CDR3 protein: CASSATITGAYEQYF
CDR3 DNA: TGTGCCAGCAGCGCTACCATCACAGGGGCCTACGAGCAGTACTTC
J gene: TRBJ2-7
V gene: TRBV7-9
D gene: TRBD1
clone size: NA

CDR3 protein: CASSLSGSGNTIYF
CDR3 DNA: TGTGCCAGCAGTTTATCTGGGTCTGGAAACACCATATATTTT
J gene: TRBJ1-3
V gene: TRBV28
D gene: NA
clone size: NA

CDR3 protein: CASSRSPGQGIYEQYF
CDR3 DNA: TGTGCCAGCAGCAGGAGCCCGGGACAGGGGATTTACGAGCAGTACTTC
J gene: TRBJ2-7
V gene: TRBV5-4
D gene: TRBD1
clone size: NA

CDR3 protein: CASRDRVLNEKLFF
CDR3 DNA: TGTGCCAGCAGAGACCGTGTGTTGAATGAAAAACTGTTTTTT
J gene: TRBJ1-4
V gene: TRBV6-5
D gene: NA
clone size: NA

CDR3 protein: CASSQGTNYEQYF
CDR3 DNA: TGTGCCAGCAGCCAAGGAACAAACTACGAGCAGTACTTC
J gene: TRBJ2-7
V gene: TRBV7-9
D gene: NA
clone size: NA

CDR3 protein: CAIRAGAEETQYF
CDR3 DNA: TGTGCCATCAGGGCCGGGGCGGAAGAGACCCAGTACTTC
J gene: TRBJ2-5
V gene: TRBV10-3
D gene: NA
clone size: once

CDR3 protein: CASSRNTGANVLTF
CDR3 DNA: TGTGCCAGCAGCCGCAACACTGGGGCCAACGTCCTGACTTTC
J gene: TRBJ2-6
V gene: TRBV11-3
D gene: NA
clone size: NA

CDR3 protein: CASRGVADEQYF
CDR3 DNA: TGTGCCAGCAGGGGTGTGGCGGACGAGCAGTACTTC
J gene: TRBJ2-7
V gene: TRBV6-1
D gene: NA
clone size: NA

CDR3 protein: CASSLAGRQETQYF
CDR3 DNA: TGTGCCAGCAGCTTAGCGGGACGACAGGAGACCCAGTACTTC
J gene: TRBJ2-5
V gene: TRBV7-2
D gene: NA
clone size: NA

CDR3 protein: CASRLTGEGYTF
CDR3 DNA: TGTGCCAGCAGATTGACAGGGGAAGGCTACACCTTC
J gene: TRBJ1-2
V gene: TRBV6-5
D gene: TRBD1
clone size: NA

CDR3 protein: CATKKSKIQETQYF
CDR3 DNA: TGTGCCACCAAGAAGTCGAAAATCCAAGAGACCCAGTACTTC
J gene: TRBJ2-5
V gene: TRBV28
D gene: NA
clone size: NA

CDR3 protein: CASSESGPGLAGVGEQFF
CDR3 DNA: TGTGCCAGCAGTGAATCTGGCCCGGGACTAGCGGGAGTTGGTGAGCAGTTCTTC
J gene: TRBJ2-1
V gene: TRBV25-1
D gene: TRBD2
clone size: NA

CDR3 protein: CASSPAAGELFF
CDR3 DNA: TGTGCCAGCAGTCCAGCGGCCGGGGAGCTGTTTTTT
J gene: TRBJ2-2
V gene: TRBV6-6
D gene: NA
clone size: NA

CDR3 protein: CASERYTGELFF
CDR3 DNA: TGTGCCAGCGAAAGATACACCGGGGAGCTGTTTTTT
J gene: TRBJ2-2
V gene: TRBV6-1
D gene: NA
clone size: once

CDR3 protein: CAWSRGVYEQYF
CDR3 DNA: TGTGCCTGGAGTAGGGGGGTCTACGAGCAGTACTTC
J gene: TRBJ2-7
V gene: TRBV30
D gene: NA
clone size: few

CDR3 protein: CASNPGEGSYNEQFF
CDR3 DNA: TGCGCCAGCAACCCGGGAGAAGGGTCCTACAATGAGCAGTTCTTC
J gene: TRBJ2-1
V gene: TRBV5-1
D gene: NA
clone size: NA

CDR3 protein: CASSLLHPGNSPLHF
CDR3 DNA: TGCGCCAGCAGCTTGCTACACCCAGGGAATTCACCCCTCCACTTT
J gene: TRBJ1-6
V gene: TRBV5-1
D gene: NA
clone size: once

CDR3 protein: CASSPYGELFF
CDR3 DNA: TGTGCCAGCAGTCCCTACGGGGAGCTGTTTTTT
J gene: TRBJ2-2
V gene: TRBV7-2
D gene: NA
clone size: once

CDR3 protein: CASSDLAGVGEQYF
CDR3 DNA: TGTGCCAGCAGTGACCTAGCGGGAGTAGGGGAGCAGTACTTC
J gene: TRBJ2-7
V gene: TRBV2
D gene: TRBD2
clone size: NA

CDR3 protein: CASSPRVPGELFF
CDR3 DNA: TGTGCCAGCTCACCGCGGGTACCCGGGGAGCTGTTTTTT
J gene: TRBJ2-2
V gene: TRBV18
D gene: NA
clone size: NA

CDR3 protein: CASSLFWFGLAGATYEQYF
CDR3 DNA: TGTGCCAGCAGTTTATTTTGGTTTGGACTAGCGGGAGCCACCTACGAGCAGTACTTC
J gene: TRBJ2-7
V gene: TRBV28
D gene: TRBD2
clone size: NA

CDR3 protein: CATSSRQAPQNQETQYF
CDR3 DNA: TGTGCCACCAGCTCACGACAGGCCCCGCAAAACCAAGAGACCCAGTACTTC
J gene: TRBJ2-5
V gene: TRBV15
D gene: NA
clone size: NA

CDR3 protein: CASSRGRAVSPLHF
CDR3 DNA: TGTGCCAGCAGCCGGGGGAGGGCCGTTTCACCCCTCCACTTT
J gene: TRBJ1-6
V gene: TRBV9
D gene: NA
clone size: NA

CDR3 protein: CASSLATSGRNGYTQYF
CDR3 DNA: TGCGCCAGCAGCTTGGCGACTAGCGGGAGGAATGGCTATACGCAGTATTTT
J gene: TRBJ2-3
V gene: TRBV5-1
D gene: TRBD2
clone size: once

CDR3 protein: CAWGGQGVSYEQYF
CDR3 DNA: TGTGCCTGGGGCGGACAGGGGGTTTCCTACGAGCAGTACTTC
J gene: TRBJ2-7
V gene: TRBV30
D gene: TRBD1
clone size: once

CDR3 protein: CASSPGSSGTYEQYF
CDR3 DNA: TGTGCCAGCTCACCAGGGAGTTCGGGGACCTACGAGCAGTACTTC
J gene: TRBJ2-7
V gene: TRBV18
D gene: NA
clone size: NA

CDR3 protein: CASTRGNQPQHF
CDR3 DNA: TGTGCCAGCACGCGGGGCAATCAGCCCCAGCATTTT
J gene: TRBJ1-5
V gene: TRBV2
D gene: NA
clone size: once

CDR3 protein: CASSQRQGTDEQYF
CDR3 DNA: TGCGCCAGCAGCCAGCGCCAGGGGACTGACGAGCAGTACTTC
J gene: TRBJ2-7
V gene: TRBV4-1
D gene: NA
clone size: NA

CDR3 protein: CASSSQAEYEQYF
CDR3 DNA: TGCGCCAGCAGCTCCCAGGCTGAGTACGAGCAGTACTTC
J gene: TRBJ2-7
V gene: TRBV4-1
D gene: NA
clone size: NA

CDR3 protein: CASSLAGGLTNEQFF
CDR3 DNA: TGCGCCAGCAGCTTGGCTGGGGGGCTTACGAATGAGCAGTTCTTC
J gene: TRBJ2-1
V gene: TRBV5-1
D gene: NA
clone size: once

CDR3 protein: CASTRRRIAEAFF
CDR3 DNA: TGTGCCAGCACCCGACGGAGGATTGCTGAAGCTTTCTTT
J gene: TRBJ1-1
V gene: TRBV2
D gene: NA
clone size: NA

CDR3 protein: CASSLAGVYEQYF
CDR3 DNA: TGTGCCAGTAGTCTAGCGGGAGTCTACGAGCAGTACTTC
J gene: TRBJ2-7
V gene: TRBV19
D gene: TRBD2
clone size: NA

CDR3 protein: CASSRTRNNEQFF
CDR3 DNA: TGTGCCAGCAGCCGCACTAGAAACAATGAGCAGTTCTTC
J gene: TRBJ2-1
V gene: TRBV7-2
D gene: NA
clone size: NA

CDR3 protein: CASNSHRGRADTEAFF
CDR3 DNA: TGTGCCAGCAATTCACACAGGGGGCGGGCGGACACTGAAGCTTTCTTT
J gene: TRBJ1-1
V gene: TRBV27
D gene: TRBD1
clone size: NA

CDR3 protein: CASRTGTGREKLFF
CDR3 DNA: TGCGCCAGCAGAACCGGGACAGGGAGGGAAAAACTGTTTTTT
J gene: TRBJ1-4
V gene: TRBV4-1
D gene: TRBD1
clone size: NA

CDR3 protein: CASSLQGSYEQYF
CDR3 DNA: TGTGCCAGCTCATTACAGGGATCCTACGAGCAGTACTTC
J gene: TRBJ2-7
V gene: TRBV18
D gene: NA
clone size: NA

CDR3 protein: CASSPAGVFYGYTF
CDR3 DNA: TGTGCCAGCAGCCCGGCCGGGGTTTTCTATGGCTACACCTTC
J gene: TRBJ1-2
V gene: TRBV7-9
D gene: NA
clone size: NA

CDR3 protein: CASSFGLASSYNSPLHF
CDR3 DNA: TGCGCCAGCAGCTTTGGTCTAGCAAGCTCCTATAATTCACCCCTCCACTTT
J gene: TRBJ1-6
V gene: TRBV5-1
D gene: NA
clone size: NA

CDR3 protein: CASSLGPLAPSSGANVLTF
CDR3 DNA: TGTGCCAGCAGCTTAGGTCCGCTAGCCCCCAGCTCTGGGGCCAACGTCCTGACTTTC
J gene: TRBJ2-6
V gene: TRBV7-8
D gene: NA
clone size: NA

CDR3 protein: CASSPARNEQYF
CDR3 DNA: TGTGCCAGCTCACCCGCGCGGAACGAGCAGTACTTC
J gene: TRBJ2-7
V gene: TRBV18
D gene: NA
clone size: NA

CDR3 protein: CASSPPPVGTEAFF
CDR3 DNA: TGTGCCAGCTCACCGCCCCCGGTGGGGACTGAAGCTTTCTTT
J gene: TRBJ1-1
V gene: TRBV18
D gene: NA
clone size: NA

CDR3 protein: CASGTSGRREETQYF
CDR3 DNA: TGCGCCAGCGGGACTAGCGGGAGGAGGGAAGAGACCCAGTACTTC
J gene: TRBJ2-5
V gene: TRBV5-1
D gene: TRBD2
clone size: NA

CDR3 protein: CASSAERGEAGAYEQYF
CDR3 DNA: TGTGCCAGCAGCGCCGAAAGGGGGGAGGCCGGGGCCTACGAGCAGTACTTC
J gene: TRBJ2-7
V gene: TRBV7-9
D gene: NA
clone size: NA

CDR3 protein: CASSHKGGAASYEQYF
CDR3 DNA: TGCGCCAGCAGCCATAAGGGAGGAGCGGCCTCCTACGAGCAGTACTTC
J gene: TRBJ2-7
V gene: TRBV4-1
D gene: NA
clone size: NA

CDR3 protein: CAISELPGLNEKLFF
CDR3 DNA: TGTGCCATCAGTGAGTTACCAGGCTTAAATGAAAAACTGTTTTTT
J gene: TRBJ1-4
V gene: TRBV10-3
D gene: NA
clone size: NA

CDR3 protein: CASSPTGGYYEQYF
CDR3 DNA: TGTGCCAGCTCACCAACAGGGGGCTACTACGAGCAGTACTTC
J gene: TRBJ2-7
V gene: TRBV18
D gene: TRBD1
clone size: NA

CDR3 protein: CASSQTTWLANNEQFF
CDR3 DNA: TGCGCCAGCAGCCAAACGACGTGGCTAGCGAACAATGAGCAGTTCTTC
J gene: TRBJ2-1
V gene: TRBV4-1
D gene: NA
clone size: NA